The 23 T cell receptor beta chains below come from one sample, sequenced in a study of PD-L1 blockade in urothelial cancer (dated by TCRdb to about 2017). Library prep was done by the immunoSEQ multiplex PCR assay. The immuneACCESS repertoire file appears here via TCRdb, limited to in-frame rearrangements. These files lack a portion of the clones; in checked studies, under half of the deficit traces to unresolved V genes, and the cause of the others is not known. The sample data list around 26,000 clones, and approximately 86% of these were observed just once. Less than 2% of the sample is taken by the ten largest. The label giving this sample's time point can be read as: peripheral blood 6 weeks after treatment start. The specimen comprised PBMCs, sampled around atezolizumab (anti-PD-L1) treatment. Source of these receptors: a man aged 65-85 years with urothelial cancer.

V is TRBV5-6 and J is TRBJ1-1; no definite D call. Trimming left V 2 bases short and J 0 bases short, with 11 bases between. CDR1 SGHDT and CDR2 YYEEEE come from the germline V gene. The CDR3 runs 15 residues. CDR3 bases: TGTGCCAGCAGCTTTTACGGGAATATGAACACTGAAGCTTTCTTT. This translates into CASSFYGNMNTEAFF.

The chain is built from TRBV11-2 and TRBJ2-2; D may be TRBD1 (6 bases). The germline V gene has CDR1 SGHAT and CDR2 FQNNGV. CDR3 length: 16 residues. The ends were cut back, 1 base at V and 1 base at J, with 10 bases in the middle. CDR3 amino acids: CASSLAGARNTGELFF. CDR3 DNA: TGTGCCAGCAGCTTAGCAGGGGCCCGGAACACCGGGGAGCTGTTTTTT.

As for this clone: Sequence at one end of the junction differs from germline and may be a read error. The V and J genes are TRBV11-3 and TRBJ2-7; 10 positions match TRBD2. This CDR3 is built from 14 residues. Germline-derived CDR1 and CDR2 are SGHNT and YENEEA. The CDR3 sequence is CASSLAGGSYEQYF. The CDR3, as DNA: TGTGCCAGCAGTTTAGCGGGAGGTTCCTACGAGCAGTACTTC.

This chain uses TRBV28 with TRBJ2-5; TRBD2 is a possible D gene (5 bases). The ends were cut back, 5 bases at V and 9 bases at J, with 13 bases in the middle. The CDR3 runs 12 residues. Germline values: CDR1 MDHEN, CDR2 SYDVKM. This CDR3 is CASSPPSGAQYF. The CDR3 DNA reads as TGTGCCAGCAGTCCCCCGTCCGGGGCCCAGTACTTC.

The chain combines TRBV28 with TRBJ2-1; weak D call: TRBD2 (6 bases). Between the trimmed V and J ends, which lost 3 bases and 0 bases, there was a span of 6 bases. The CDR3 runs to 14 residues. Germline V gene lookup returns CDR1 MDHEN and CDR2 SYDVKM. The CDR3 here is CASSFGSSYNEQFF. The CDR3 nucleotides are TGTGCCAGCAGTTTCGGGAGCTCCTACAATGAGCAGTTCTTC. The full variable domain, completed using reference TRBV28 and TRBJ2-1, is DVKVTQSSRYLVKRTGEKVFLECVQDMDHENMFWYRQDPGLGLRLIYFSYDVKMKEKGDIPEGYSVSREKKERFSLILESASTNQTSMYLCASSFGSSYNEQFFGPGTRLTVL.

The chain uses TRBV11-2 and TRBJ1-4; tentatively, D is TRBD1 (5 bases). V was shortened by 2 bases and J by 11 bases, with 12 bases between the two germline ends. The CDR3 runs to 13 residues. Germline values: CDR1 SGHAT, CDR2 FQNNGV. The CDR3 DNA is TGTGCCAGCAGCTTAAGTTTTGACAGCAAACTGTTTTTT. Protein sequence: CASSLSFDSKLFF.

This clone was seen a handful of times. CDR3 in DNA: TGTGCCAGCAGCTTGGGGCATAGCTCCTACAATGAGCAGTTCTTC. It translates to CASSLGHSSYNEQFF. The chain is built from TRBV11-2 and TRBJ2-1; tentative D call: TRBD1 (5 bases). The germline V and J ends were trimmed by 3 bases and 0 bases, with 9 bases remaining between them. Looked up from germline, CDR1 is SGHAT and CDR2 is FQNNGV. The CDR3 consists of 15 residues.

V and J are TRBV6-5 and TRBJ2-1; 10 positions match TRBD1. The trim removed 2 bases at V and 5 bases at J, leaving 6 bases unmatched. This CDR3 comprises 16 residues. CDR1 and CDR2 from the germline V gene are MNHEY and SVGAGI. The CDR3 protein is CASSYLGQGMNNEQFF. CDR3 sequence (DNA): TGTGCCAGCAGTTACCTGGGACAGGGGATGAACAATGAGCAGTTCTTC.

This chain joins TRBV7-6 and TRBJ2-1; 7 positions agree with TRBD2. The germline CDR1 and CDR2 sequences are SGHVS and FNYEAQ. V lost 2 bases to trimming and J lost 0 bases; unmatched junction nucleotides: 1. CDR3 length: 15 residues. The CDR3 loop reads CASSLQRGSYNEQFF. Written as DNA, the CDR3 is TGTGCCAGCAGCTTACAGCGGGGCTCCTACAATGAGCAGTTCTTC. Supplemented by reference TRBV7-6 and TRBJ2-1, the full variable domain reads GAGVSQSPRYKVTKRGQDVALRCDPISGHVSLYWYRQALGQGPEFLTYFNYEAQQDKSGLPNDRFSAERPEGSISTLTIQRTEQRDSAMYRCASSLQRGSYNEQFFGPGTRLTVL.

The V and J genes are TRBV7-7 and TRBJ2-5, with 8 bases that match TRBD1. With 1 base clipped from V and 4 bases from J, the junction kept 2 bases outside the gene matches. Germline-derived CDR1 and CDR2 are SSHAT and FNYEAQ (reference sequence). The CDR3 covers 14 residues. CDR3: CASSLGTGLETQYF. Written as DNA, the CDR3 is TGTGCCAGCAGCTTAGGGACAGGGCTAGAGACCCAGTACTTC.

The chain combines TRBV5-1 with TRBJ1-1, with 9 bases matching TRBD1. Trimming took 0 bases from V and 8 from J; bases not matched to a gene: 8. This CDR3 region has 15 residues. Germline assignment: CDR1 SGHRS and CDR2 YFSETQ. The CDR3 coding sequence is TGCGCCAGCAGCTTGGCCGTGGGACAGGGTACCGAAGCTTTCTTT. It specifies CASSLAVGQGTEAFF.

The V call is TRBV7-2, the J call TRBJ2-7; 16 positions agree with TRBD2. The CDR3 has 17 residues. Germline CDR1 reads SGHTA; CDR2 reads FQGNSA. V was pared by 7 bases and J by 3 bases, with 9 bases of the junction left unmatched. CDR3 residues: CASTFGTSGRDVYEQYF. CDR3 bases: TGTGCCAGCACCTTCGGGACTAGCGGGAGGGATGTCTACGAGCAGTACTTC.

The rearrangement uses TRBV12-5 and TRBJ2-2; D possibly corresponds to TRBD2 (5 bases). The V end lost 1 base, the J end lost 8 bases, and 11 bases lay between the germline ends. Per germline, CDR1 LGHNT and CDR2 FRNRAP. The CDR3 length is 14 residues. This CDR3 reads CASGLANTGGELFF. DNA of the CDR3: TGTGCTAGTGGTTTGGCTAATACGGGGGGGGAGCTGTTTTTT.

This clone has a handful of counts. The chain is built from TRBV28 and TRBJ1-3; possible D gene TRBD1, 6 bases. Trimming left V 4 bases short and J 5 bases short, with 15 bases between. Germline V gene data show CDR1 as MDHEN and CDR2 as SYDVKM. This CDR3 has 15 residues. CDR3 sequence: CASSSPRTDRNTIYF. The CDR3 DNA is TGTGCCAGCAGTTCCCCTAGGACAGACCGAAACACCATATATTTT.

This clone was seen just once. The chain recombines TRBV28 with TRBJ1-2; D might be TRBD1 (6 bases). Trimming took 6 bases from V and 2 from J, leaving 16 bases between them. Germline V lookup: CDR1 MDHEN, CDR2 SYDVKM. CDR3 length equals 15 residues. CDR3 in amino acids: CASSRVQGNNYGYTF. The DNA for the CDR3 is TGTGCCAGCAGCCGCGTACAGGGTAACAACTATGGCTACACCTTC.

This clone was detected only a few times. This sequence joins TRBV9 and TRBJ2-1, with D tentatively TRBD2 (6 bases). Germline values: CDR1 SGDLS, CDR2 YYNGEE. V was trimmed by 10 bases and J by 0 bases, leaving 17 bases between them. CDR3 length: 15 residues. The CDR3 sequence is CASAAEGSSYNEQFF. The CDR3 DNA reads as TGTGCCTCCGCAGCGGAGGGGAGCTCCTACAATGAGCAGTTCTTC.

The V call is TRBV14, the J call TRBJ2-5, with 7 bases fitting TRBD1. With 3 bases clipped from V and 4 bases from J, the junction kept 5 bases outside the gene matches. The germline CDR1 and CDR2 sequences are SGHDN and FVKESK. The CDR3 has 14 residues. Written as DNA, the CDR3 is TGTGCCAGCAGCCAGGACAGGTTGGGAGAGACCCAGTACTTC. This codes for CASSQDRLGETQYF.

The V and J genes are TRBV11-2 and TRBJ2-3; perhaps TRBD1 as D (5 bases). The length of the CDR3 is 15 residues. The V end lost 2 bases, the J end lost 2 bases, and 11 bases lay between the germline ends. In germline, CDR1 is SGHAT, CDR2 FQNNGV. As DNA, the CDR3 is TGTGCCAGCAGCTTAAGGACATCCTACACAGATACGCAGTATTTT. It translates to CASSLRTSYTDTQYF.

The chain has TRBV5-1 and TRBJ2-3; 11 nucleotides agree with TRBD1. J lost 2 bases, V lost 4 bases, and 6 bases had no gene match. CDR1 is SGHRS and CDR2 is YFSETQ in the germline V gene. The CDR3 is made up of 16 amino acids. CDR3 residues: CASSRGTGGNTDTQYF. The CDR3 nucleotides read TGCGCCAGCAGCCGAGGGACAGGGGGAAACACAGATACGCAGTATTTT.

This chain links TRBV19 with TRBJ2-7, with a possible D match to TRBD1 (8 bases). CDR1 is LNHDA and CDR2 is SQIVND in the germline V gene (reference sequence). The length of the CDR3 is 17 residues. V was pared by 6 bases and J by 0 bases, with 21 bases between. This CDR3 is CASSRSTGGDSSYEQYF. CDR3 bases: TGTGCCAGTAGCCGATCAACAGGGGGGGACAGCTCCTACGAGCAGTACTTC.

The CDR3 region is CASSRQGVSYEQYF. In DNA form, the CDR3 reads TGTGCCAGCAGCCGACAGGGGGTTTCCTACGAGCAGTACTTC. The rearrangement joins TRBV7-2 to TRBJ2-5; 9 positions match TRBD1. TRBJ2-7 explains the end of the DNA better; the J call may be wrong. The germline V gene has CDR1 SGHTA and CDR2 FQGNSA. The CDR3 totals 14 residues.

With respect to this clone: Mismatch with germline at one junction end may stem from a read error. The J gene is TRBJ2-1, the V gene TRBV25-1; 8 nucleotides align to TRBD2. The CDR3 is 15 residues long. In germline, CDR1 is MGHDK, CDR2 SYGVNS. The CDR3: CASSELAGRDNEQFF. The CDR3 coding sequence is TGTGCCAGCAGTGAATTGGCCGGGAGGGACAACGAGCAGTTCTTC. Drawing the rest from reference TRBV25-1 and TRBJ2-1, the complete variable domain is EADIYQTPRYLVIGTGKKITLECSQTMGHDKMYWYQQDPGMELHLIHYSYGVNSTEKGDLSSESTVSRIRTEHFPLTLESARPSHTSQYLCASSELAGRDNEQFFGPGTRLTVL.

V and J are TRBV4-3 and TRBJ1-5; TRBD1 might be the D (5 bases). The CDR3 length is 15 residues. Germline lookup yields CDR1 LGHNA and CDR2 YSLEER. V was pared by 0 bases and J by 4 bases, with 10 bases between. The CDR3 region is CASSQDVGGNQPQHF. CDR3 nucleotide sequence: TGCGCCAGCAGCCAAGATGTGGGGGGAAATCAGCCCCAGCATTTT.